Described below is a single TCR beta chain sequence and its context. Its antigen is currently unknown. The sample originates from a study of OX40 agonist ivuxolimab in advanced cancers. About the study: The study treated patients with ivuxolimab, an agonistic anti-OX40 (CD134) antibody. Every 2 weeks, ivuxolimab was infused into the patients intravenously at between 0.01 and 10 mg/kg. One hepatocellular carcinoma and a couple of cutaneous melanoma patients partially responded. Study conclusions and caveats: At 0.1-3.0 mg/kg, partial responders had clonal expansion among the lowest observed.

Using immunoSEQ multiplex PCR, the repertoire was profiled, and TCRdb retains in-frame clones only, with some absent. The table shows approximately 43,000 clones, with roughly 90% occurring only once. Sequenced material: CD4+ or CD8+ T cells sorted from blood, taken in a trial of the OX40 agonist ivuxolimab. This TCR came from an adult with an advanced solid tumor such as melanoma, head and neck, liver or kidney cancer.

CDR3 protein: CASSKPGTAFTDTQYF. CDR3 DNA: TGTGCCAGCAGTAAGCCCGGGACAGCCTTCACAGATACGCAGTATTTT. J is TRBJ2-3 and V is TRBV25-1, with 7 nucleotides matching TRBD1. The CDR3 is 16 amino acids. The V segment lost 5 bases and the J segment 2 bases; nucleotides outside the gene matches: 10. Germline assignment: CDR1 MGHDK and CDR2 SYGVNS.